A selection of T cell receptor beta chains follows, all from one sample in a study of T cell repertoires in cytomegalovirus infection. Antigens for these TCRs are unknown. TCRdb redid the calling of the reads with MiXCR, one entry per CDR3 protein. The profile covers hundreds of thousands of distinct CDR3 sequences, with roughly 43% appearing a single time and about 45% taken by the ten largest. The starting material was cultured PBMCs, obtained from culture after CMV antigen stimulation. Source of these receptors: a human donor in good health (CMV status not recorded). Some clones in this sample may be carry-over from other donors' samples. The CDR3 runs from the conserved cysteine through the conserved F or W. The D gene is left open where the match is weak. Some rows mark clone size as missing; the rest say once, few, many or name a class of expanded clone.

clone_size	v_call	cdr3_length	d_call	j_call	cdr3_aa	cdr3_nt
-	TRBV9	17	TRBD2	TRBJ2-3	CASSGVDYSGSRDTQYF	TGTGCCAGCAGCGGCGTGGACTATAGCGGGAGTAGGGATACGCAGTATTTT
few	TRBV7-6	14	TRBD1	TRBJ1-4	CASSSRDRDEKLFF	TGTGCCAGCAGCTCCCGGGACAGGGATGAAAAACTGTTTTTT
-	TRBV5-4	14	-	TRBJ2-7	CASSLGLPSGEQYF	TGTGCCAGCAGCCTCGGACTCCCCTCCGGCGAGCAGTACTTC
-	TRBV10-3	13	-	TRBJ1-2	CAIRGTPESGYTF	TGTGCCATCAGAGGGACTCCGGAAAGCGGCTACACCTTC
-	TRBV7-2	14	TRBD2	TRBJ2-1	CASSLQLAGGTQFF	TGTGCCAGCAGCTTACAGCTAGCGGGGGGAACGCAGTTCTTC
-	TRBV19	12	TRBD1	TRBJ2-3	CATTTGGDTQYF	TGTGCCACCACGACAGGGGGGGATACGCAGTATTTT
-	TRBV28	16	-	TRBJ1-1	CASSEGGAGAYTEAFF	TGTGCCAGCAGTGAAGGAGGTGCGGGGGCCTACACTGAAGCTTTCTTT
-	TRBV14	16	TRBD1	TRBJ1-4	CASSPGTAATNEKLFF	TGTGCCAGCAGCCCCGGGACAGCAGCAACTAATGAAAAACTGTTTTTT
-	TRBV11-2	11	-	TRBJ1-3	CATNSGNTIYF	TGTGCCACCAACTCTGGAAACACCATATATTTT
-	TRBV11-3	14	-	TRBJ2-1	CASSLVGSDNEQFF	TGTGCCAGCAGCTTAGTGGGGTCCGACAATGAGCAGTTCTTC
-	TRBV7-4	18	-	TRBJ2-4	CASSLLVGRGDSKNIQYF	TGTGCCAGCAGCTTATTAGTAGGTAGGGGCGACTCAAAAAACATTCAGTACTTC
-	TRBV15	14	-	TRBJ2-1	CATSRQGARYEQFF	TGTGCCACCAGCAGACAAGGGGCAAGGTATGAGCAGTTCTTC
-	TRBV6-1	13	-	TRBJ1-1	CASSEDAGTEAFF	TGTGCCAGCAGTGAAGACGCGGGGACTGAAGCTTTCTTT
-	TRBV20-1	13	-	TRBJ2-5	CSAPRQAPETQYF	TGCAGTGCCCCTAGACAGGCACCGGAGACCCAGTACTTC
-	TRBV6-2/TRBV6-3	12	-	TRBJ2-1	CASSYWDNEQFF	TGTGCCAGCAGTTACTGGGACAATGAGCAGTTCTTC
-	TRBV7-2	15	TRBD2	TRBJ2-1	CASSLIWRERGEQFF	TGTGCCAGCAGCTTAATCTGGCGGGAGAGGGGTGAGCAGTTCTTC
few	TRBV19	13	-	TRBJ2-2	CASSPGTLGELFF	TGTGCCAGTAGTCCTGGGACTCTCGGGGAGCTGTTTTTT
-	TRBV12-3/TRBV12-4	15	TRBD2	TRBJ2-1	CASSSWTSGEDEQFF	TGTGCCAGCAGTTCTTGGACTAGCGGGGAGGATGAGCAGTTCTTC
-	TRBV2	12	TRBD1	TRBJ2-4	CASMEFRDSANF	TGTGCCAGCATGGAATTCCGGGACAGTGCGAACTTC
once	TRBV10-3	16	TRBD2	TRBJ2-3	CAITLSRGRMADTQYF	TGTGCCATCACCCTGTCACGCGGGAGGATGGCGGATACGCAGTATTTT
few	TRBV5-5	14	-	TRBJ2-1	CASSLITKDNEQFF	TGTGCCAGCAGCTTAATCACGAAAGACAATGAGCAGTTCTTC
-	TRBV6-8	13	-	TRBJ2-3	CASGATATDTQYF	TGTGCCAGCGGGGCGACTGCTACAGATACGCAGTATTTT
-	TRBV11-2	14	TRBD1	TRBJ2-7	CASRRPGQSYEQYF	TGTGCCAGCAGACGTCCGGGACAGTCCTACGAGCAGTACTTC
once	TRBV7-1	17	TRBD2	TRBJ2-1	CASSDTSVSSSYNEQFF	TGTGCCAGCAGCGATACTAGCGTATCGAGCTCCTACAATGAGCAGTTCTTC
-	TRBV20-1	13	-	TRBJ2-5	CSTAGGPRETQYF	TGCAGCACTGCCGGGGGGCCTCGCGAGACCCAGTACTTC
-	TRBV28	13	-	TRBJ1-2	CASKGTANYGYTF	TGTGCCAGCAAGGGAACGGCTAACTATGGCTACACCTTC
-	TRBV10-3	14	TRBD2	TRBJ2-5	CAVRRGLAGETQYF	TGTGCCGTACGCCGGGGGCTAGCGGGAGAGACCCAGTACTTC
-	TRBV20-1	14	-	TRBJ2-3	CSARRTGSTDTQYF	TGCAGTGCTAGACGGACTGGATCCACAGATACGCAGTATTTT
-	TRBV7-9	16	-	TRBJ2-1	CASSGRGGPSYNEQFF	TGTGCCAGCAGCGGGCGTGGGGGGCCCTCCTACAATGAGCAGTTCTTC